The rows below give T cell receptor beta chains drawn from one sample of a study of vaccination and CD4 T cells after COVID-19. Antigens of these TCRs are unknown. In TCRdb, the PCR reads were re-called with MiXCR into one record per CDR3 protein. The data hold a few thousand distinct CDR3 sequences, with 45% to 60% observed a single time. The sample was CD4+ T cells from blood, cultured in vitro. The receptors derive from a human donor who had recovered from COVID-19. CDR3s include the opening cysteine and the closing phenylalanine or tryptophan. Size is omitted from some rows. Given values are once, few, many or a class for expanded clones.

size: .; V: TRBV19; J: TRBJ2-3; CDR3: CASSIPGAADTQYF
size: medium-sized; V: TRBV18; J: TRBJ1-1; CDR3: CASSALQGNTEAFF
size: few; V: TRBV7-9; J: TRBJ1-1; CDR3: CASSSDILNTEAFF
size: few; V: TRBV7-9; J: TRBJ2-7; CDR3: CASSLAVYEQYF
size: few; V: TRBV12-3/TRBV12-4; J: TRBJ1-1; CDR3: CASSQGEGTEAFF
size: .; V: TRBV6-1; J: TRBJ2-7; CDR3: CASSPNEGQGRLYEQYF
size: few; V: TRBV5-8; J: TRBJ1-5; CDR3: CASSQNRVQPQHF
size: .; V: TRBV24-1; J: TRBJ2-2; CDR3: CATSGVPGQGSGTGELFF
size: few; V: TRBV27; J: TRBJ1-2; CDR3: CASSLSGRAIGYGYTF
size: .; V: TRBV11-3; J: TRBJ2-2; CDR3: CASSLVSGGTGELFF
size: .; V: TRBV10-3; J: TRBJ2-7; CDR3: CAISEALAGDYEQYF
size: .; V: TRBV7-3; J: TRBJ2-2; CDR3: CASRLAGGGTGELFF
size: .; V: TRBV20-1; J: TRBJ2-3; CDR3: CSAAPGLAGLERSYTQYF
size: .; V: TRBV12-3/TRBV12-4; J: TRBJ1-1; CDR3: CASSFVDGVVRKAFF
size: few; V: TRBV20-1; J: TRBJ2-5; CDR3: CSTQEFGTGGETQYF
size: .; V: TRBV7-8; J: TRBJ1-1; CDR3: CASSSRGQVNTEAFF
size: few; V: TRBV7-2; J: TRBJ2-4; CDR3: CASSPAGMAKNIQYF
size: .; V: TRBV20-1; J: TRBJ2-3; CDR3: CSARLRGSGADTQYF
size: few; V: TRBV7-6; J: TRBJ2-7; CDR3: CASSLEQGDSYEQYF
size: .; V: TRBV5-3; J: TRBJ2-7; CDR3: CARSLWTQGPEQYF
size: .; V: TRBV11-3; J: TRBJ2-4; CDR3: CASSLAGGSIAKNIQYF
size: .; V: TRBV6-1; J: TRBJ1-5; CDR3: CASSIRQGGKPQHF
size: .; V: TRBV9; J: TRBJ2-3; CDR3: CASSVRPASSTDTQYF